This T cell receptor (beta chain) was found in a study of regulatory T cells in long-lasting Graves disease. Study in general: Graves' patients with a new diagnosis had received antithyroid drugs under 3 months. Study conclusions and caveats: Persistent Graves' cases showed lower TCR diversity than newly diagnosed cases.

For TCR beta, libraries came from iRepertoire HTBI primers and Arm-PCR of CDR3 regions. TCRdb re-called the multiplex PCR reads through MiXCR, storing one row per CDR3 protein. The sample holds about 470,000 distinct CDR3 sequences, more than 13% seen once. Germline V gene lookup returns CDR1 KGHDR and CDR2 SFDVKD. V trimming: 6 bases; J trimming: 1 base; junction bases outside the gene matches: 10. This CDR3 has 17 amino acids. This clonotype has a count of ten or more. Its specificity is unknown. The time point: newly diagnosed GD, antithyroid drugs for less than 3 months. RNA extracted from PBMCs served as the sequencing template. These data also formed part of another study, on T cells in Graves' hyperthyroidism and ophthalmopathy. From that paper: It was uncontrolled infection, other autoimmune disease, pregnancy or lactation that excluded patients. Most thyroid clonotypes expanded above 0.001 appeared in blood too.

This sequence joins TRBV24-1 and TRBJ2-2; 7 nucleotides align to TRBD2. This receptor was taken from a woman aged 25-40 years with Graves disease. The sample consisted of peripheral blood mononuclear cells (PBMCs), taken at new diagnosis, from a patient treated with antithyroid drugs. The CDR3 loop is CATSRGPGLQNTGELFF. For the CDR3, the DNA is TGTGCCACCAGTCGAGGACCGGGACTACAGAACACCGGGGAGCTGTTTTTT.